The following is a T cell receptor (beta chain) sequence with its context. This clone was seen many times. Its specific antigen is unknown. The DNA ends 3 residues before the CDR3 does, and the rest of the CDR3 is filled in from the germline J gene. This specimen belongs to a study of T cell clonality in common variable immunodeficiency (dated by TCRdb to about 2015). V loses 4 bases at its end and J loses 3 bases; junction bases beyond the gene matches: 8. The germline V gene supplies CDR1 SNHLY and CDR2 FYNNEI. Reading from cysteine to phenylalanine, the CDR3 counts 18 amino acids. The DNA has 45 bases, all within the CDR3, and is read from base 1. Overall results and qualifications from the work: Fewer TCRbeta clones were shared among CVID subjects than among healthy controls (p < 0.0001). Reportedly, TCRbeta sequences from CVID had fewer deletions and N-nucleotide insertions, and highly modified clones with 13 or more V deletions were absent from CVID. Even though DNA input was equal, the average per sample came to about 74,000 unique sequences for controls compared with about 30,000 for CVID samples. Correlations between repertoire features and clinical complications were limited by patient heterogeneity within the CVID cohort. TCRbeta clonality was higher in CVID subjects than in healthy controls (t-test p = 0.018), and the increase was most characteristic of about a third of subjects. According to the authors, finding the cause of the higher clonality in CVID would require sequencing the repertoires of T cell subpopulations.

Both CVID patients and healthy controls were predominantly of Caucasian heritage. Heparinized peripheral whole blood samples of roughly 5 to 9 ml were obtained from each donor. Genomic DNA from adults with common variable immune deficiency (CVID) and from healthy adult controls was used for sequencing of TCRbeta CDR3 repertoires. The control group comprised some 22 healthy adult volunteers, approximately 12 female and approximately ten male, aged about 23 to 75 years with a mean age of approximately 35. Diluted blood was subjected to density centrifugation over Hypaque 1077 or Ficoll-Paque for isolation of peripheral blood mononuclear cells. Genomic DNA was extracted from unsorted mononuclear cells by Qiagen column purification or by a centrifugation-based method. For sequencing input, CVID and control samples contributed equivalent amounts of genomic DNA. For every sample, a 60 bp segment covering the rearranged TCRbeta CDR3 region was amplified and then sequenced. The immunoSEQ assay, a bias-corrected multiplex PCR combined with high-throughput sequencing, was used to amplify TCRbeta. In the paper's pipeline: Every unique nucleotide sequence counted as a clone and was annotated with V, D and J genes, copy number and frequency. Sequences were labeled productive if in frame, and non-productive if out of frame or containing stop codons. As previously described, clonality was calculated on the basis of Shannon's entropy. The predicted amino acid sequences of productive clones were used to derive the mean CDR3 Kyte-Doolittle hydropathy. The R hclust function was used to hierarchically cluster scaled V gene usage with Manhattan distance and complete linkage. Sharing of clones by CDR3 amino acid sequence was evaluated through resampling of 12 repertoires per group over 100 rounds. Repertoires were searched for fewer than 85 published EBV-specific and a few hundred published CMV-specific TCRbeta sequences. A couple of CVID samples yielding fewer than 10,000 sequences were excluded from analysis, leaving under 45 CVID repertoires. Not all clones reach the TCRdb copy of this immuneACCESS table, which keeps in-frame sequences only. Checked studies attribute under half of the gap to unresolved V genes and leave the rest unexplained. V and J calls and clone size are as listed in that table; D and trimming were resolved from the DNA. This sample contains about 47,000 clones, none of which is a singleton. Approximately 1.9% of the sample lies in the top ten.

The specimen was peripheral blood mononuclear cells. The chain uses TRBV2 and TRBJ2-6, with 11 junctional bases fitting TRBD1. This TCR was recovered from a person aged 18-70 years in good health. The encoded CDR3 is CASSVSGQGAGGANVLTF. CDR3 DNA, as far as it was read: TGTGCCAGCAGTGTCAGCGGACAGGGGGCTGGTGGGGCCAACGTC.